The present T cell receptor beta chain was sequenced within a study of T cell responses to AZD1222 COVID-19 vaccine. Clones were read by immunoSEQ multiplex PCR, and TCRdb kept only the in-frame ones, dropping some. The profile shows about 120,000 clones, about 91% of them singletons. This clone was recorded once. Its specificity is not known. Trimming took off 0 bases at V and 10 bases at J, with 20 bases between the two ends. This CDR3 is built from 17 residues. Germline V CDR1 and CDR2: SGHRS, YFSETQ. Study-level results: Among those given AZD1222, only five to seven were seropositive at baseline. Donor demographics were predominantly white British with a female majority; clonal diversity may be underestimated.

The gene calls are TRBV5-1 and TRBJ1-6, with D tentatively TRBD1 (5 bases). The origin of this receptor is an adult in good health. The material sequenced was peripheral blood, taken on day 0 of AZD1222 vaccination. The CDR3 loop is CASSLGPSPGGSSPLHF. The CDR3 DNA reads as TGCGCCAGCAGCTTGGGGCCCTCCCCGGGGGGAAGCTCACCCCTCCACTTT.